This T cell receptor beta chain was captured in a study of beta chain features in type 1 diabetes. Expressed TCRB transcripts were sequenced because the entire RNA isolate underwent reverse transcription. Naive, central memory and regulatory T cell samples yielded a few million reads on average. Sequencing was performed with immunoSEQ multiplex PCR; in TCRdb, only in-frame clones are kept and a portion is missing. The sample yields about 450,000 clones, approximately 10% seen once. The ends were cut back, 5 bases at V and 7 bases at J, with 12 bases in the middle. This CDR3 region has 11 residues. Germline V lookup: CDR1 DFQATT, CDR2 SNEGSKA (reference sequence). This clone came up a few times.

The receptor comes from a woman aged 18-30 years in good health. Sequencing was performed on naive CD4+ T cells from blood. The V call is TRBV20-1, the J call TRBJ2-7, with a tentative D call TRBD1 (5 bases). The CDR3 reads CSAGQGREQYV. CDR3 bases: TGCAGTGCTGGCCAGGGAAGGGAGCAGTACGTC.